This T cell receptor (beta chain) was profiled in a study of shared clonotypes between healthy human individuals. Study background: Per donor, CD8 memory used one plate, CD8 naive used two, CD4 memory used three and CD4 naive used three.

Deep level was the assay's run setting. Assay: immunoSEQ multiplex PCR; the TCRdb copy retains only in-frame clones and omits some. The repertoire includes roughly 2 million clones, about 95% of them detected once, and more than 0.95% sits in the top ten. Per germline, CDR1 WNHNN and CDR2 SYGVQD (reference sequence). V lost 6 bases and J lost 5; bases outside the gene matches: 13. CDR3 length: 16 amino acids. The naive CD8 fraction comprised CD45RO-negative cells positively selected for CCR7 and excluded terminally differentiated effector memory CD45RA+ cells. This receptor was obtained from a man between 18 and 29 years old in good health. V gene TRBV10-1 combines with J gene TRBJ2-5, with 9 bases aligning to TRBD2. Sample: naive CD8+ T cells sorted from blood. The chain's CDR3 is CASSPGLAAPSETQYF. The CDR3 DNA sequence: TGCGCCAGCAGCCCGGGACTAGCAGCACCGAGCGAGACCCAGTACTTC.